Following are 27 T cell receptor beta chains from one sample sequenced in a study of cytomegalovirus exposure and HLA in healthy donors. Amplification used 60 Vbeta primers and 13 Jbeta primers. Sequencing used immunoSEQ multiplex PCR; TCRdb keeps in-frame clones, though not all of them. Of approximately 160,000 clones in the sample, approximately 78% were seen once. Material: PBMCs. The receptors originated from a woman between 18 and 29 years old in good health and CMV-seronegative.

The count of this clone is one. The V and J genes are TRBV6-1 and TRBJ2-3; TRBD2 matches at 7 bases. Germline CDR1 reads MNHNS; CDR2 reads SASEGT. The CDR3 is 15 residues long. V gave up 11 bases and J gave up 4 bases; unmatched junction bases: 15. The CDR3 loop reads CASRQGAGKADTQYF. CDR3 coding DNA: TGTGCCTCTAGGCAGGGAGCGGGGAAGGCAGATACGCAGTATTTT.

V is TRBV30 and J is TRBJ2-2, with unresolved D. Trimming pared 2 bases from V and 7 bases from J, leaving 5 bases between. The CDR3 is 11 amino acids. Per the germline V gene, CDR1 is GTSNPN and CDR2 is SVGIG (reference sequence). CDR3 DNA sequence: TGTGCCTGGAGTCCCCTCGGGGAGCTGTTTTTT. This sequence encodes CAWSPLGELFF.

The genes are TRBV6-4 and TRBJ1-4, with TRBD1 matching 9 bases. Germline values: CDR1 MRHNA, CDR2 SNTAGT. The CDR3 has 15 amino acids. V was pared by 3 bases and J by 4 bases, with 3 bases of the junction left unmatched. CDR3 coding DNA: TGTGCCAGCAGTGAAACGGGACAGGGTAATGAAAAACTGTTTTTT. It is translated as CASSETGQGNEKLFF.

For the CDR3, the DNA is TGTGCCAGCAGACTGGGGGCCCCAGGGGGGACTCTCACAGATACGCAGTATTTT. It encodes CASRLGAPGGTLTDTQYF. The chain couples TRBV5-6 to TRBJ2-3, with D possibly matching TRBD1 (7 bases). Germline-derived CDR1 and CDR2 are SGHDT and YYEEEE. Trimming removed 5 bases from V and 2 bases from J, with 24 bases in between. This CDR3 contains 18 residues.

This chain joins TRBV27 and TRBJ2-3, with TRBD2 matching over 11 bases. Germline CDR1 MNHEY, CDR2 SMNVEV (reference sequence). CDR3 length equals 17 residues. Germline trimming cut 2 bases from V and 4 bases from J; bases unmatched to any gene: 8. Written as DNA, the CDR3 is TGTGCCAGCAGTTTAAGAAGGGTAGCGGGAGGGGCAGATACGCAGTATTTT. This codes for CASSLRRVAGGADTQYF.

The CDR3 here is CASSYGSGTAQETQYF. CDR3 coding DNA: TGTGCCAGCAGTTACGGTAGCGGGACTGCGCAAGAGACCCAGTACTTC. The chain has TRBV6-5 and TRBJ2-5, with 8 bases aligning to TRBD2. CDR1 and CDR2 from the germline V gene are MNHEY and SVGAGI. The CDR3 is made up of 16 amino acids. The trim removed 2 bases at V and 2 bases at J, leaving 7 bases unmatched.

This chain uses TRBV7-3 with TRBJ2-1; TRBD2 is a possible D gene (5 bases). V was pared by 5 bases and J by 9 bases, with 14 bases between. The CDR3 consists of 13 residues. CDR1 and CDR2 from the germline V gene are SGHTA and FQGTGA. CDR3 coding DNA: TGTGCCAGCAGCAGGGCCCGGGGTGGTGAGCAGTTCTTC. Its translation is CASSRARGGEQFF.

The V call is TRBV6-1, the J call TRBJ2-1, with D unclear. The CDR3 has 10 residues. In germline, CDR1 is MNHNS, CDR2 SASEGT. The V and J ends lost 8 bases and 8 bases respectively, with 7 bases between them. The CDR3 loop is CASGRDEQFF. In DNA form, the CDR3 reads TGTGCCAGCGGTCGAGATGAGCAGTTCTTC.

This clone appeared a single time. V usage is TRBV18 and J usage is TRBJ1-1; the match to TRBD1 covers 7 bases. The trim removed 1 base at V and 6 bases at J, leaving 11 bases unmatched. CDR1 and CDR2 from the germline V gene are KGHSH and LQKENI. The CDR3 is made up of 16 amino acids. This CDR3 reads CASSPQRIQGRPEAFF. CDR3 DNA: TGTGCCAGCTCACCACAGCGGATACAGGGGCGTCCTGAAGCTTTCTTT.

The chain has TRBV7-9 and TRBJ2-7; 15 positions match TRBD2. From germline, CDR1 is SEHNR and CDR2 FQNEAQ (reference sequence). The trim removed 3 bases at V and 4 bases at J, leaving 1 base unmatched. The CDR3 is made up of 15 amino acids. The CDR3 loop reads CASSLGLAGGYEQYF. The CDR3 coding sequence is TGTGCCAGCAGCTTGGGACTAGCGGGAGGATACGAGCAGTACTTC. Complete variable domain (other parts from reference TRBV7-9 and TRBJ2-7): DTGVSQNPRHKITKRGQNVTFRCDPISEHNRLYWYRQTLGQGPEFLTYFQNEAQLEKSRLLSDRFSAERPKGSFSTLEIQRTEQGDSAMYLCASSLGLAGGYEQYFGPGTRLTVT.

The chain has TRBV28 and TRBJ2-7, with D perhaps matching TRBD2 (6 bases). The CDR3 has 11 residues. The V gene lost 10 bases and the J gene lost 6 bases, with 13 bases spanning the gap. Looked up from germline, CDR1 is MDHEN and CDR2 is SYDVKM. For the CDR3, the DNA is TGTGCCACCCGTTTGGGACTCGAGCAGTACTTC. It translates to CATRLGLEQYF.

This clone was detected only once. The J gene is TRBJ1-3, the V gene TRBV11-1; D is unclear. V shed 3 bases and J shed 0 bases, with 9 bases lying between them. This CDR3 has 15 residues. CDR1 is SGHAT, CDR2 FQDESV, per germline (reference sequence). The CDR3 region is CASSFGLRSGNTIYF. DNA for the CDR3: TGTGCCAGCAGCTTTGGACTCCGCTCTGGAAACACCATATATTTT.

This clone was seen only a few times. The gene calls are TRBV11-1 and TRBJ2-7; D might be TRBD1 (5 bases). The ends were cut back, 0 bases at V and 0 bases at J, with 12 bases in the middle. CDR1 is SGHAT and CDR2 is FQDESV in the germline V gene (reference sequence). The CDR3 totals 16 residues. The CDR3 loop is CASSLALDTLSYEQYF. The CDR3 bases are TGTGCCAGCAGCTTAGCTTTGGACACTCTCTCCTACGAGCAGTACTTC.

V and J are TRBV7-9 and TRBJ2-2, with D maybe TRBD2 (5 bases). Germline lookup yields CDR1 SEHNR and CDR2 FQNEAQ (reference sequence). Trimming stripped 5 bases from V and 7 bases from J, with 17 bases between. The CDR3 runs to 15 residues. In DNA, the CDR3 is TGTGCCAGCAGCCCCCGAGGGCAGCGGAACGGGGAGCTGTTTTTT. As protein: CASSPRGQRNGELFF.

This chain links TRBV29-1 with TRBJ1-3; 9 nucleotides match TRBD1. The V and J ends lost 4 bases and 2 bases, in that order; junction bases with no gene match: 0. Germline-derived CDR1 and CDR2 are SQVTM and ANQGSEA. CDR3 length equals 13 residues. Here the CDR3 reads CSVGQGAGNTIYF. As DNA, the CDR3 is TGCAGCGTTGGACAGGGGGCTGGAAACACCATATATTTT.

The rearrangement uses TRBV5-4 and TRBJ2-5; 10 positions match TRBD2. Germline lookup yields CDR1 SGHNT and CDR2 YYREEE (reference sequence). The ends lost 2 bases at V and 5 bases at J; junction bases unmatched: 9. The CDR3 runs to 16 residues. CDR3 coding DNA: TGTGCCAGCAGCTTAATACTAGCGGGGCCCGCGGAGACCCAGTACTTC. Protein sequence: CASSLILAGPAETQYF. Full variable domain (remainder filled in from reference TRBV5-4 and TRBJ2-5): ETGVTQSPTHLIKTRGQQVTLRCSSQSGHNTVSWYQQALGQGPQFIFQYYREEENGRGNFPPRFSGLQFPNYSSELNVNALELDDSALYLCASSLILAGPAETQYFGPGTRLLVL.

The V and J genes are TRBV6-5 and TRBJ2-3; a possible D gene is TRBD1 (7 bases). The V end was cut by 6 bases, the J end by 4 bases, with 14 bases between. Germline CDR1 is MNHEY and CDR2 is SVGAGI. The CDR3 covers 14 residues. CDR3 nucleotides: TGTGCCAGCAGCCAAACAGGGGAGGCAGATACGCAGTATTTT. It codes for CASSQTGEADTQYF.

V is TRBV15 and J is TRBJ2-7; 11 nucleotides line up with TRBD2. J gave up 3 bases and V 2 bases, and 6 bases lay outside the gene matches. Germline CDR1 LNHNV, CDR2 YYDKDF (reference sequence). The CDR3 consists of 16 residues. The CDR3 sequence: CATSRSGTSGYYEQYF. The CDR3 bases are TGTGCCACCAGCAGATCCGGGACTAGCGGCTACTACGAGCAGTACTTC.

The chain combines TRBV11-3 with TRBJ1-3; D is possibly TRBD1 (5 bases). This CDR3 contains 15 residues. V was shortened by 3 bases and J by 0 bases, with 9 bases between the two germline ends. Per the germline V gene, CDR1 is SGHNT and CDR2 is YENEEA. The DNA of the CDR3 is TGTGCCAGCAGCTTTACAGGATACTCTGGAAACACCATATATTTT. It translates to CASSFTGYSGNTIYF.

V gene TRBV5-1 combines with J gene TRBJ1-1, with a weak D call TRBD1 (6 bases). This CDR3 contains 14 residues. Trimming shortened V by 4 bases and J by 2 bases, and 12 bases separated the two germline ends. In germline, CDR1 is SGHRS, CDR2 YFSETQ. The chain's CDR3 is CASSPGQQNTEAFF. The CDR3 DNA follows: TGCGCCAGCAGCCCCGGACAGCAAAACACTGAAGCTTTCTTT.

This chain links TRBV5-4 with TRBJ2-3, with a tentative D call TRBD2 (6 bases). The length of the CDR3 is 18 residues. Trimming removed 6 bases from V and 0 bases from J, with 23 bases in between. Germline lookup yields CDR1 SGHNT and CDR2 YYREEE (reference sequence). CDR3 bases: TGTGCCAGCACCCCATACCCCGGGAGCCACCTTAGCACAGATACGCAGTATTTT. Translating it yields CASTPYPGSHLSTDTQYF.

The rearrangement joins TRBV11-2 to TRBJ2-5; tentative D call: TRBD2 (5 bases). The ends were cut back, 7 bases at V and 2 bases at J, with 17 bases in the middle. Germline CDR1 reads SGHAT; CDR2 reads FQNNGV. The CDR3 has 15 amino acids. DNA for the CDR3: TGTGCCAGCACCCTTTCCCTACTAGTTCAAGAGACCCAGTACTTC. Translation gives CASTLSLLVQETQYF.

Details on this clone: The junction does not match germline at one end; this may be a read error. The chain links TRBV7-9 to TRBJ2-7; TRBD1 is a possible D gene (6 bases). Germline values: CDR1 SEHNR, CDR2 FQNEAQ (reference sequence). The CDR3 sequence is 17 residues long. CDR3 loop: CSSSLAFGQSKSYEQYF. The CDR3 nucleotides read TGTTCCAGCAGCTTAGCTTTTGGACAGAGCAAATCCTACGAGCAGTACTTC.

The chain carries TRBV5-1 and TRBJ2-4; 11 nucleotides align to TRBD2. The germline V gene encodes CDR1 SGHRS and CDR2 YFSETQ. With 0 bases clipped from V and 6 bases from J, the junction kept 8 bases outside the gene matches. CDR3 size: 17 residues. CDR3 DNA: TGCGCCAGCAGCTTGGCGGTAGCGGGAGGGTTCTCAAACATTCAGTACTTC. This sequence encodes CASSLAVAGGFSNIQYF. The full variable domain, rest sourced from reference TRBV5-1 and TRBJ2-4, is KAGVTQTPRYLIKTRGQQVTLSCSPISGHRSVSWYQQTPGQGLQFLFEYFSETQRNKGNFPGRFSGRQFSNSRSEMNVSTLELGDSALYLCASSLAVAGGFSNIQYFGAGTRLSVL.

This clone was recorded a few times. The chain uses TRBV27 and TRBJ1-4; D is perhaps TRBD1 (6 bases). Trimming left V 0 bases short and J 6 bases short, with 11 bases between. Germline V lookup: CDR1 MNHEY, CDR2 SMNVEV (reference sequence). The CDR3 is 15 amino acids. The CDR3 coding sequence is TGTGCCAGCAGTTTATCGACGGGGGGCTATGAAAAACTGTTTTTT. Residues: CASSLSTGGYEKLFF. Supplemented by reference TRBV27 and TRBJ1-4, the full variable domain reads EAQVTQNPRYLITVTGKKLTVTCSQNMNHEYMSWYRQDPGLGLRQIYYSMNVEVTDKGDVPEGYKVSRKEKRNFPLILESPSPNQTSLYFCASSLSTGGYEKLFFGSGTQLSVL.

This chain joins TRBV6-4 and TRBJ2-1; unclear D gene. Germline V gene sequence: CDR1 MRHNA, CDR2 SNTAGT. The CDR3 length is 14 residues. V was pared by 6 bases and J by 3 bases, with 12 bases between. The CDR3 DNA follows: TGTGCCAGCAGCCCAAACGGTGGCTACAATGAGCAGTTCTTC. Translated: CASSPNGGYNEQFF.

CDR3 sequence reads: CASGPEHPSGANVLTF. The CDR3 DNA reads as TGTGCCAGCGGTCCCGAACACCCCTCTGGGGCCAACGTCCTGACTTTC. This chain connects TRBV28 to TRBJ2-6; D unclear. The CDR3 consists of 16 residues. CDR1 is MDHEN, CDR2 SYDVKM, per germline. Trimming pared 8 bases from V and 0 bases from J, leaving 14 bases between. Full variable domain (rest looked up from reference TRBV28 and TRBJ2-6): DVKVTQSSRYLVKRTGEKVFLECVQDMDHENMFWYRQDPGLGLRLIYFSYDVKMKEKGDIPEGYSVSREKKERFSLILESASTNQTSMYLCASGPEHPSGANVLTFGAGSRLTVL.